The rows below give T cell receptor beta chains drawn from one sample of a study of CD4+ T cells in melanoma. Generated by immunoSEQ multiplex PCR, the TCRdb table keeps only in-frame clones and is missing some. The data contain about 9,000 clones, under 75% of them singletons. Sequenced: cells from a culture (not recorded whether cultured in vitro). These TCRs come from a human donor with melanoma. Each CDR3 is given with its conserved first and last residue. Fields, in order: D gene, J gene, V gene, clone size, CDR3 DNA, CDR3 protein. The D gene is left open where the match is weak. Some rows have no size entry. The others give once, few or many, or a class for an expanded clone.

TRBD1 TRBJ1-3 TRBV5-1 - TGCGCCAGCAGTCCACAGGGGGCTGGAAACACCATATATTTT CASSPQGAGNTIYF
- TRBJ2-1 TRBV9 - TGTGCCAGCAGCCTCACCGTCTATGAGCAGTTCTTC CASSLTVYEQFF
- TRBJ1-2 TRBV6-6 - TGTGCCAGCAGACGCTACCTCGGATCTAACTATGGCTACACCTTC CASRRYLGSNYGYTF
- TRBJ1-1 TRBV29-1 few TGCAGCGTTGTGGCGGCAGAGTTTGCTTTCTTT CSVVAAEFAFF
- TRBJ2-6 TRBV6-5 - TGTGCCAGCAGTTTATCGGGCCCTGGGGCCAACGTCCTGACTTTC CASSLSGPGANVLTF
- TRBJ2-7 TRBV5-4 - TGTGCCAGCAGCCGGGTCGGGCTCCTTAGGACGGGGGCATCATACGAGCAGTACTTC CASSRVGLLRTGASYEQYF
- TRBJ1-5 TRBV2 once TGTGCCAGCAAGGGTCCAGGGGGCAATCAGCCCCAGCATTTT CASKGPGGNQPQHF
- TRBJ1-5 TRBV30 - TGTGCCTGGAATATCTCCCCTAATCAGCCCCAGCATTTT CAWNISPNQPQHF
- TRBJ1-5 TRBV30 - TGTGCCCCCCCGGCCCGGGGGAGCAATCAGCCCCAGCATTTT CAPPARGSNQPQHF
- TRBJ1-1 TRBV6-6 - TGTGCCAGCAGTTACTCGGGGGGCGGAACTGAAGCTTTCTTT CASSYSGGGTEAFF
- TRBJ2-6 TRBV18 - TGTGCCAGCTCACTTGAGCGCTCTGGGGCCAACGTCCTGACTTTC CASSLERSGANVLTF
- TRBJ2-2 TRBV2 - TGTGCCAGCAGTTCCGGGACTTCGAACACCGGGGAGCTGTTTTTT CASSSGTSNTGELFF
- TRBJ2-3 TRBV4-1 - TGCGCCAGCAGCGGGGGGCACACAGATACGCAGTATTTT CASSGGHTDTQYF
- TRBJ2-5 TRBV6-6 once TGTGCCAGCAGTCGAGCCGGGACTGCCGGTGAGACCCAGTACTTC CASSRAGTAGETQYF
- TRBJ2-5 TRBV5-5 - TGTGCCAGCAGCTTGCTCTCGTACCAAGAGACCCAGTACTTC CASSLLSYQETQYF
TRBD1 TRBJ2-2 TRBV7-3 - TGTGCCAGCAGCTCCCAACCGGACAGGGTCGTTTCGACCGGGGAGCTGTTTTTT CASSSQPDRVVSTGELFF
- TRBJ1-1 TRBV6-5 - TGTGCCAGCACCGACGGGGCAAAGGGGAACACTGAAGCTTTCTTT CASTDGAKGNTEAFF
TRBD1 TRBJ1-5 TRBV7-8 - TGTGCCAGCAGCTTATCAGGGGGAGGGCAGCCCCAGCATTTT CASSLSGGGQPQHF
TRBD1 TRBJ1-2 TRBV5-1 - TGCGCCAGCAGCTTGGGGACAGGGTTGAGTGATGGCTACACCTTC CASSLGTGLSDGYTF
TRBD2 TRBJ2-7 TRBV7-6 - TGTGCCAGCAGCTTAGAGGCGGGGGGCGGGAACGAGCAGTACTTC CASSLEAGGGNEQYF
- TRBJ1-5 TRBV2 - TGTGCCAGCAGCGCGAGACTGGGCGATCCGCCCCAGCATTTT CASSARLGDPPQHF
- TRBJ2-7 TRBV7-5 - TGTGCCAGCAGCTTAGGCGGGAGGGTTGAGCAGTACTTC CASSLGGRVEQYF
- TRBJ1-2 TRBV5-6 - TGTGCCAGCAGCTTGCTGGACAAGGTTTATGGCTACACCTTC CASSLLDKVYGYTF
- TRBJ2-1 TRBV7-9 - TGTGCCAGCAGTAAAAGAAATTTTGGGACGGCCGAGCAGTTCTTC CASSKRNFGTAEQFF
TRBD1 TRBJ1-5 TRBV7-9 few TGTGCCAGCCAGGGGGGACCTTGGCAGCCCCAGCATTTT CASQGGPWQPQHF
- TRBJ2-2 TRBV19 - TGTGCCAGTAGTTCAGGGGCAACCCTTCGCCCCGGGGAGCTGTTTTTT CASSSGATLRPGELFF
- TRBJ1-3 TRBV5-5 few TGTGCCAGCAGGCGCGTCGCCGGAAACACCATATATTTT CASRRVAGNTIYF
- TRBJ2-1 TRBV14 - TGTGCCAGCAGCCAGGGGGGGCACGGGGCCGAGCAGTTCTTC CASSQGGHGAEQFF
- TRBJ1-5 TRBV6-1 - TGTGCCAGCAGTGATTATCAGTCCCCTCAGCCCCAGCATTTT CASSDYQSPQPQHF
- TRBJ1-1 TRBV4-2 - TGTGCCAGCAGCCAAGATAACAGGGACGGTGCGACGTCCGCTGAAGCTTTCTTT CASSQDNRDGATSAEAFF
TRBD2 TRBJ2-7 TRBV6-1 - TGTGCCAGCAGTCCGACTAGCGGGGGGTTATACGAGCAGTACTTC CASSPTSGGLYEQYF
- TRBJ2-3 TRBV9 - TGTGCCAGCAGGGAGGCCGGGTTTATTGCAGATACGCAGTATTTT CASREAGFIADTQYF
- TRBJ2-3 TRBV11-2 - TGTGCCAGCAGCTTAGGTATCACAGATACGCAGTATTTT CASSLGITDTQYF
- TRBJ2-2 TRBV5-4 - TGTGCCAGCAGCAGGGACACCGGGGAGCTGTTTTTT CASSRDTGELFF
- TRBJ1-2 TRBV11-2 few TGTGCCAGCAGCTTTAGTAGTGGGAGCTATGGCTACACCTTC CASSFSSGSYGYTF
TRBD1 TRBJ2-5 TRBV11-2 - TGTGCCAGCAGCCGCGACAGGGGCCAAGAGACCCAGTACTTC CASSRDRGQETQYF
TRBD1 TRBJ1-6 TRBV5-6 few TGTGCCAGCAGCTTGGTACAGGGGGGTAATTCACCCCTCCACTTT CASSLVQGGNSPLHF
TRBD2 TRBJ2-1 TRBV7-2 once TGTGCCAGCAGCTTACGTTCGCGGGGGGAACAGTTCTTC CASSLRSRGEQFF
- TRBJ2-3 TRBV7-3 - TGTGCCAGCAGCTTAACGTGGGCGGATACGCAGTATTTT CASSLTWADTQYF
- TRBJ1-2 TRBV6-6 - TGTGCCAGCAGTTTCCTCGACACCAGCTATGGCTACACCTTC CASSFLDTSYGYTF
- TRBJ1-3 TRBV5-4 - TGTGCCAGCAGCGCCCCTACAGGTTCTGGAAACACCATATATTTT CASSAPTGSGNTIYF
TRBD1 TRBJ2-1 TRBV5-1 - TGCGCCAGCTCCCCCGGGACAGGGGTCGATGAGCAGTTCTTC CASSPGTGVDEQFF
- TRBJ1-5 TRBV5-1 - TGCGCCAGCAGAAGGACAGACAATAGCAATCAGCCCCAGCATTTT CASRRTDNSNQPQHF
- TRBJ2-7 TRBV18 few TGTGCCAGCTCACGGTCAGGTATCCCGCCCTACGAGCAGTACTTC CASSRSGIPPYEQYF
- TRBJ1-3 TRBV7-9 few TGTGCCAGCAGCCTAGGAGACCGGGACTTCTCTGGAAACACCATATATTTT CASSLGDRDFSGNTIYF
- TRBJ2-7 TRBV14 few TGTGCCAGCAGCCAAGATAGGGCCAGGGGATACGAGCAGTACTTC CASSQDRARGYEQYF
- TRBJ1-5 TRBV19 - TGTGCCAGTAATCCCTACGGGGCGTATAGCAATCAGCCCCAGCATTTT CASNPYGAYSNQPQHF
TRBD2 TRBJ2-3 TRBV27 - TGTGCCAGCAGTAAAGCTCTAGCGGGGGTAGATACGCAGTATTTT CASSKALAGVDTQYF
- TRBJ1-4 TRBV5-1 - TGCGCCAGCAGGACGACAGGAAAGAATGAAAAACTGTTTTTT CASRTTGKNEKLFF
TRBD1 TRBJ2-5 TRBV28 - TGTGCCAGCAGTTCATCCGGGACAGCTCAAGAGACCCAGTACTTC CASSSSGTAQETQYF
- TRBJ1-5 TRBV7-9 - TGTGCCAGCAGCCCAACAGGGTATTATCAGCCCCAGCATTTT CASSPTGYYQPQHF
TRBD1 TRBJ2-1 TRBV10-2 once TGCGCCAGCAGTGATTCGGCAGGGGGCCATGGGAATGAGCAGTTCTTC CASSDSAGGHGNEQFF
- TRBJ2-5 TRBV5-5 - TGTGCCAGCAGCTTCCCAGGGACAGAGACCCAGTACTTC CASSFPGTETQYF